The clone carrying this T cell receptor beta chain was observed at least ten times. The antigen is unknown. The data derive from a study of early T cells in non-severe SARS-CoV-2 infection. On the study more broadly: Sequencing of bulk RNA from unsorted whole blood was done, without chain pairing. Study-wide results and caveats: VDJdb matching favored anti-spike CD8 responses, missing private and CD4 specificities.

The CDR3 is 13 residues long. Trimming took 6 bases from V and 4 from J, leaving 12 bases between them. The germline CDR1 and CDR2 sequences are LNHDA and SQIVND (reference sequence). Unique molecular identifiers tagged individual cDNA molecules. TCRdb itself ran the 5' RACE reads through MiXCR, one entry per CDR3 protein. The sample includes 35,000 to 45,000 distinct CDR3 sequences, 5% to 6% seen only once; the top ten take roughly 6.3%. The material sequenced was whole blood, taken at baseline. The chain carries TRBV19 and TRBJ1-2; D possibly corresponds to TRBD1 (5 bases). This receptor was obtained from an adult who was a healthcare worker with PCR-confirmed SARS-CoV-2 infection or an uninfected control (not recorded which). In DNA form, the CDR3 reads TGTGCCAGTAGCCCACAGGTTCTCTATGGCTACACCTTC. Translated, it gives CASSPQVLYGYTF.